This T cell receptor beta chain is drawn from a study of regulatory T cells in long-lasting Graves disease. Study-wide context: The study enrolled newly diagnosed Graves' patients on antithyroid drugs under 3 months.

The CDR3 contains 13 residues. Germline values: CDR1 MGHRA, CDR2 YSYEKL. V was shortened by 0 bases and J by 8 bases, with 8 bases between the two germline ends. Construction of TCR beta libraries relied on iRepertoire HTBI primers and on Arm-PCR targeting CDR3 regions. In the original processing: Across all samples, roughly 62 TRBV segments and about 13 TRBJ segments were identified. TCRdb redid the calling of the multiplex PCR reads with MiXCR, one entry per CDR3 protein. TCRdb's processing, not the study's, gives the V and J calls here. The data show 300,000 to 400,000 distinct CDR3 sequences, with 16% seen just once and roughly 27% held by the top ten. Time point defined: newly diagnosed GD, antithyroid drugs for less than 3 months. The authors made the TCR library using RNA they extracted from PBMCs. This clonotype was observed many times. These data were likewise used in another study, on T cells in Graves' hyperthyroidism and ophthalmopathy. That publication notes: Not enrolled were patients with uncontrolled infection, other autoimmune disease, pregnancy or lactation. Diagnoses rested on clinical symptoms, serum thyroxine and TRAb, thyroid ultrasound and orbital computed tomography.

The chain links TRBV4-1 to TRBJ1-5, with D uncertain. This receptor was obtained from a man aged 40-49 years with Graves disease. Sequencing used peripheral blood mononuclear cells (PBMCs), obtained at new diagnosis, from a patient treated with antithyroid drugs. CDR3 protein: CASSQDNLKPQHF. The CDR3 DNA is TGCGCCAGCAGCCAAGACAATTTGAAGCCCCAGCATTTT.